Below are 3 T cell receptor beta chains sequenced from a single sample in a study of cytomegalovirus exposure and HLA in healthy donors (dated by TCRdb to 2017 to 2019). The library was built by means of the immunoSEQ multiplex PCR assay. For the multiplex PCR, a mixture combining 60 forward primers for TCR Vbeta segments and 13 reverse primers for TCR Jbeta segments was used. Not all clones reach the TCRdb copy of this immuneACCESS table, which keeps in-frame sequences only. Checked studies attribute under half of the gap to unresolved V genes and leave the rest unexplained. Recorded for this sample are 110,000 or so clones; more than 65% of them occurred a single time. Roughly 5.2% of the sample belongs to the ten largest clones. Specimen: PBMCs. The receptors stem from a man aged 18 to 30 in good health and CMV-seropositive.

The V gene is TRBV5-1, the J gene TRBJ1-4, with D unclear. The CDR3 is 16 amino acids. CDR1 is SGHRS, CDR2 YFSETQ, per germline. Trimming removed 4 bases from V and 8 bases from J, with 21 bases in between. The CDR3 sequence: CASSQSKTVTREKLFF. The CDR3 DNA sequence: TGCGCCAGCAGCCAATCTAAAACCGTAACTAGAGAAAAACTGTTTTTT.

The gene calls are TRBV10-1 and TRBJ2-6; weak D call: TRBD1 (5 bases). V lost 5 bases, J lost 4 bases, and 12 bases lay in between. This CDR3 is 15 amino acids long. The germline V gene encodes CDR1 WNHNN and CDR2 SYGVQD (reference sequence). The CDR3 bases are TGCGCCAGCAGTCCTACAGGTGCCGGGGCCAACGTCCTGACTTTC. It translates to CASSPTGAGANVLTF.

The V and J genes are TRBV27 and TRBJ2-7; 14 bases fit TRBD2. The CDR3 contains 15 residues. CDR1 MNHEY and CDR2 SMNVEV come from the germline V gene (reference sequence). Trimming cost V 3 bases and J 6 bases; bases outside gene matches: 4. The CDR3 DNA reads as TGTGCCAGCAGTTTTAGACTAGCGGGAGGGGTCGAGCAGTACTTC. Translation gives CASSFRLAGGVEQYF.